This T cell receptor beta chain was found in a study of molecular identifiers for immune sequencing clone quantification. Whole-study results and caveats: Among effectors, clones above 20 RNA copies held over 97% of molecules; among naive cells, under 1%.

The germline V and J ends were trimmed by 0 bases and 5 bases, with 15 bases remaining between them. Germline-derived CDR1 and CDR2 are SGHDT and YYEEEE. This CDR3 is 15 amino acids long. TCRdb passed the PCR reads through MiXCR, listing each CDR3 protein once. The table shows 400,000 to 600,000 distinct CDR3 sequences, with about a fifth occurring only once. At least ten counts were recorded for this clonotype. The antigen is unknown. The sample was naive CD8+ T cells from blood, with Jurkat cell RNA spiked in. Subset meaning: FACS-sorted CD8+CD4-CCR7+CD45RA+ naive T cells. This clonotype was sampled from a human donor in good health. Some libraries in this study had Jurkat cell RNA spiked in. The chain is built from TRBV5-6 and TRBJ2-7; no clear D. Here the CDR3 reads CASSLVNSGTNEQYF. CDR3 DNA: TGTGCCAGCAGCTTGGTTAATTCCGGAACCAACGAGCAGTACTTC.